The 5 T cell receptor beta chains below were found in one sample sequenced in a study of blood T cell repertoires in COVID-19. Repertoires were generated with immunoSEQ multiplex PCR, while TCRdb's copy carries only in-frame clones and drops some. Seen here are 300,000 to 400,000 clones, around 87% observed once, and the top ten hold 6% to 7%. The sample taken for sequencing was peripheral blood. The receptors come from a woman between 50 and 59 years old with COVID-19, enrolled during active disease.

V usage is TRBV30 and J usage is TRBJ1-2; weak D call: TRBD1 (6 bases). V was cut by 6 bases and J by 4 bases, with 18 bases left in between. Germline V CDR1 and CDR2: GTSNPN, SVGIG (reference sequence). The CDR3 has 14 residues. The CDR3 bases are TGTGCCTGCCCAGAAGCGGGGGGCAGCTATGGCTACACCTTC. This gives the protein CACPEAGGSYGYTF.

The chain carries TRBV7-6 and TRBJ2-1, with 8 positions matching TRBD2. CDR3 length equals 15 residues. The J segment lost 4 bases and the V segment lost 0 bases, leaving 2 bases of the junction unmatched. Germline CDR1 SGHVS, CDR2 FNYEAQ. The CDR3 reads CASSLAPSGYNEQFF. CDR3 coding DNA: TGTGCCAGCAGCTTAGCCCCTAGCGGGTACAATGAGCAGTTCTTC.

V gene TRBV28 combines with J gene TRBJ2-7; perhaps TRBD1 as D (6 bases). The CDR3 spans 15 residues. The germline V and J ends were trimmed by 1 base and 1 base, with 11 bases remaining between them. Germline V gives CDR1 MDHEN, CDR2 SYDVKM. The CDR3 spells CASSLFFGTSYEQYF. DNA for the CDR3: TGTGCCAGCAGTTTATTTTTTGGGACATCCTACGAGCAGTACTTC.

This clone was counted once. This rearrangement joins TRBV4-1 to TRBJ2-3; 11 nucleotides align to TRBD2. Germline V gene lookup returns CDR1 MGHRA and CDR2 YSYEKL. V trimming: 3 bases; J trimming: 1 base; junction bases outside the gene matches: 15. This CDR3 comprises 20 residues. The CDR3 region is CASSHPGLAEGKLGTDTQYF. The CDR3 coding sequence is TGCGCCAGCAGCCACCCGGGACTAGCGGAGGGGAAACTGGGCACAGATACGCAGTATTTT.

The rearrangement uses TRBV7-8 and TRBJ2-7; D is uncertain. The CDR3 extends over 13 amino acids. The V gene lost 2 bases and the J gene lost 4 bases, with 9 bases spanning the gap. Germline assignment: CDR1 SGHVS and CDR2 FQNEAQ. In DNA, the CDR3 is TGTGCCAGCAGCTTAACTCCGAATTACGAGCAGTACTTC. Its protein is CASSLTPNYEQYF.